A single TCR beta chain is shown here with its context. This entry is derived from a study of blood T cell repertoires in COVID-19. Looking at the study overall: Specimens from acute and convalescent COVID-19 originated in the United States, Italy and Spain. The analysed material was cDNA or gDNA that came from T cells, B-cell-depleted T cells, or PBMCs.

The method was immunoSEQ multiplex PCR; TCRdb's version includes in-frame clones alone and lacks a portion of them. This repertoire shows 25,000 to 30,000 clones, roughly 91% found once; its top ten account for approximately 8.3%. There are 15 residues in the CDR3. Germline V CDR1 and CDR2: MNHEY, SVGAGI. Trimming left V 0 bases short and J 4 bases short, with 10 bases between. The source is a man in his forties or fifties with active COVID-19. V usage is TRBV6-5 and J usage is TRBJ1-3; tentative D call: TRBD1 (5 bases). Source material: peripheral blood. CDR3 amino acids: CASSYSRSGGNTIYF. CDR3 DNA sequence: TGTGCCAGCAGTTACTCGCGGTCAGGGGGAAACACCATATATTTT.